The present TCR beta chain was sequenced within a study of blood T cell repertoires in COVID-19. As regards this clone: Additional DNA sequences in this sample encode the identical CDR3.

This table comes from immunoSEQ multiplex PCR, and its TCRdb copy is limited to in-frame clones, with some not included. The sample lists around 400,000 clones, more than 75% occurring once. The trim removed 0 bases at V and 4 bases at J, leaving 4 bases unmatched. CDR3 length: 15 residues. CDR1 and CDR2 from the germline V gene are MNHEY and SMNVEV (reference sequence). The sequence came from a woman aged 25 to 39 with COVID-19, enrolled during active disease. The genes are TRBV27 and TRBJ2-7; 9 bases line up with TRBD1. Sequences were obtained from peripheral blood. This CDR3 reads CASSLSTGGGYEQYF. DNA for the CDR3: TGTGCCAGCAGTTTATCGACAGGGGGTGGATACGAGCAGTACTTC.